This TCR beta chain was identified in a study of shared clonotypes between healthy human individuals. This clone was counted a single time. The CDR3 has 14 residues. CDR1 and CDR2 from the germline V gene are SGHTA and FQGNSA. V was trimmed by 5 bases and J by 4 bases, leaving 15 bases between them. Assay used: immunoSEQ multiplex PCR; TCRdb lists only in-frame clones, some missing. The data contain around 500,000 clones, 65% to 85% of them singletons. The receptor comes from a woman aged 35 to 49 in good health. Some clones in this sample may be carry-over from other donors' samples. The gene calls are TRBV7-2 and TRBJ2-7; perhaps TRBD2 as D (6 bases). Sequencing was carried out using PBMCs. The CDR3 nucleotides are TGTGCCAGCAGCCCTCGACTAGAGGGGTACGAGCAGTACTTC. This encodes CASSPRLEGYEQYF.